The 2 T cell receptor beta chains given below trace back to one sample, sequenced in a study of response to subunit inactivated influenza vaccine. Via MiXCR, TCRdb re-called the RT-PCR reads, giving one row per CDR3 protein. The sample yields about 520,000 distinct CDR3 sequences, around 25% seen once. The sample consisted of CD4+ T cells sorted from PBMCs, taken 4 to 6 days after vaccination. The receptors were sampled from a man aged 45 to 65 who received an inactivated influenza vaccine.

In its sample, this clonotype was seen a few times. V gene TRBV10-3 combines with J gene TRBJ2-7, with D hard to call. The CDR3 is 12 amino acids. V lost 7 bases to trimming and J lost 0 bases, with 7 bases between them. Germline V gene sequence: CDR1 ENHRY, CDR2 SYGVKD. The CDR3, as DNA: TGTGCCATCAAGGGCAGCTCCTACGAGCAGTACTTC. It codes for CAIKGSSYEQYF.

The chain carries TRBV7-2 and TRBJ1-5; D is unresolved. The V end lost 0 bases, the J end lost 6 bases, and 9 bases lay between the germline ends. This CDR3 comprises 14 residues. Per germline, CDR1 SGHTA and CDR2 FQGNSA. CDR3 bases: TGTGCCAGCAGCTTAGCGGAGGGCCGTCAGCCCCAGCATTTT. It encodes CASSLAEGRQPQHF.